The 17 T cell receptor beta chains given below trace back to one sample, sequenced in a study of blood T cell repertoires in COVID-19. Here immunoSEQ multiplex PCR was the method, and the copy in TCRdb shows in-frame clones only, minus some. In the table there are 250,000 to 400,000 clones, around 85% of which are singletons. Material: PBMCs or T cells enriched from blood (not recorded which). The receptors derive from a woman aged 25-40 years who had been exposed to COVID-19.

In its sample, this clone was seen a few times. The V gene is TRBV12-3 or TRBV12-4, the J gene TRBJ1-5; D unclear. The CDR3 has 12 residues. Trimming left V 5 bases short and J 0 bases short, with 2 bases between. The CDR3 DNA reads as TGTGCCAGCAGTCATAGCAATCAGCCCCAGCATTTT. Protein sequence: CASSHSNQPQHF.

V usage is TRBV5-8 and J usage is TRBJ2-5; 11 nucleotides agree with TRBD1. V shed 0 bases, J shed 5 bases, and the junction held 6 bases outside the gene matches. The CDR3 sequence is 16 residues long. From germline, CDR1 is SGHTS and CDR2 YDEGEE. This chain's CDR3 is CASSLVLGQGAETQYF. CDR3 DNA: TGTGCCAGCAGCTTGGTATTAGGACAGGGGGCGGAGACCCAGTACTTC.

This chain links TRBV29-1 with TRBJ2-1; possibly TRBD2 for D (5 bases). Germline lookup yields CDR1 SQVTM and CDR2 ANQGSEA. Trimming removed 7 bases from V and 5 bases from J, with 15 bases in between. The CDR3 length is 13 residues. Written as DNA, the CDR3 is TGCAGCGCCAAGAGGGATCTAAACAATGAGCAGTTCTTC. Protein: CSAKRDLNNEQFF.

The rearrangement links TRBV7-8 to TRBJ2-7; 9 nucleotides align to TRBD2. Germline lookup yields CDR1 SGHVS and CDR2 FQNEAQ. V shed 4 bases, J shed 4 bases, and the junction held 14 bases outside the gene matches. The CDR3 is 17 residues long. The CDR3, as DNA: TGTGCCAGCAGCTCGAGCGGAGTAGCGGGAGTGGGGTACGAGCAGTACTTC. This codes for CASSSSGVAGVGYEQYF.

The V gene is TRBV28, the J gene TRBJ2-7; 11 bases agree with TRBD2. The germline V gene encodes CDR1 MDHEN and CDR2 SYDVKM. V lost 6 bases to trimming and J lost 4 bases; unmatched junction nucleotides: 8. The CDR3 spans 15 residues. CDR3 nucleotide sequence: TGTGCCAGCAGACATAGCGGGAGGGCCATTTACGAGCAGTACTTC. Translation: CASRHSGRAIYEQYF.

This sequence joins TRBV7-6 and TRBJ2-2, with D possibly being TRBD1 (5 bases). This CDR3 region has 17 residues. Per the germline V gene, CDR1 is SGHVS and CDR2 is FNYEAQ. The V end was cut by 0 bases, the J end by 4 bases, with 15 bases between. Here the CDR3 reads CASSLARDSVGTGELFF. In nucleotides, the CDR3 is TGTGCCAGCAGCTTAGCCCGAGACAGTGTAGGCACCGGGGAGCTGTTTTTT.

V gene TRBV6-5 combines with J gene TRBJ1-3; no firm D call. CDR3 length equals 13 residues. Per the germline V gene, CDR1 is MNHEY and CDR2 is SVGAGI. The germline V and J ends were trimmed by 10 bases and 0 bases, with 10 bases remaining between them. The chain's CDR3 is CATRLSSGNTIYF. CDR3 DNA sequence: TGTGCCACCCGACTTTCCTCTGGAAACACCATATATTTT.

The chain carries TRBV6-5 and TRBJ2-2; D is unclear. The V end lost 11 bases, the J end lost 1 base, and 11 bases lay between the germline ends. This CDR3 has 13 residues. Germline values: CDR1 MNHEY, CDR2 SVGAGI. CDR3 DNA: TGTGCCGGGTACGACTGGAACACCGGGGAGCTGTTTTTT. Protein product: CAGYDWNTGELFF.

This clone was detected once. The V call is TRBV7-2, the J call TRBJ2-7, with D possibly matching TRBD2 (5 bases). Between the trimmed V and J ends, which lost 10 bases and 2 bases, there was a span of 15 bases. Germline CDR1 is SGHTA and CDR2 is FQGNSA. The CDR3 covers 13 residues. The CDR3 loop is CATGKAATYEQYF. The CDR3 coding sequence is TGTGCCACCGGCAAAGCGGCTACCTACGAGCAGTACTTC.

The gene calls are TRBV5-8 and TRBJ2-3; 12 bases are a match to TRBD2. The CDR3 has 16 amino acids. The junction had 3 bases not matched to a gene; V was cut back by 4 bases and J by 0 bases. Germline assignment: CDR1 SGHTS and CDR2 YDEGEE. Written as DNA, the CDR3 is TGTGCCAGCAGCGTCGGGACTAGCGGGAGCACAGATACGCAGTATTTT. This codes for CASSVGTSGSTDTQYF.

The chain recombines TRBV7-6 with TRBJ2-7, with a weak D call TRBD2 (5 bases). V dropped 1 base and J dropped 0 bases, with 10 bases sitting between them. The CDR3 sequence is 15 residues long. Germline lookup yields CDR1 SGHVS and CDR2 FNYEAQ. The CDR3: CASSLEAGLSYEQYF. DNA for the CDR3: TGTGCCAGCAGCTTAGAGGCGGGCCTCTCCTACGAGCAGTACTTC.

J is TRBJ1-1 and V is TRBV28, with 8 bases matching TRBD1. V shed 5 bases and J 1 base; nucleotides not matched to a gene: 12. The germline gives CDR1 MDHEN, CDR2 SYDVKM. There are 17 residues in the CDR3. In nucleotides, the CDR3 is TGTGCCAGCAGTCTCACCTTCCTTGGGACAGGGAACACTGAAGCTTTCTTT. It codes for CASSLTFLGTGNTEAFF.

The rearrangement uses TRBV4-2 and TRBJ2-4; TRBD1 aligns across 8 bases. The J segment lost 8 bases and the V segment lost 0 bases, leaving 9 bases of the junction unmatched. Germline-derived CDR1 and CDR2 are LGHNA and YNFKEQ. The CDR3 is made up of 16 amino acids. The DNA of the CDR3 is TGTGCCAGCAGCCAAGACTACTGGCAGGGGGCTGACATTCAGTACTTC. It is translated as CASSQDYWQGADIQYF.

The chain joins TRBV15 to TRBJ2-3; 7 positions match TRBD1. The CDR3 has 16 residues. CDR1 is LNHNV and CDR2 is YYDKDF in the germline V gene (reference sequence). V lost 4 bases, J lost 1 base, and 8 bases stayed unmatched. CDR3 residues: CATSKSDRVRTDTQYF. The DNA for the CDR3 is TGTGCCACCAGCAAATCCGACAGGGTTCGCACAGATACGCAGTATTTT. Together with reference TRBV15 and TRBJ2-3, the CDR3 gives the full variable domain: DAMVIQNPRYQVTQFGKPVTLSCSQTLNHNVMYWYQQKSSQAPKLLFHYYDKDFNNEADTPDNFQSRRPNTSFCFLDIRSPGLGDTAMYLCATSKSDRVRTDTQYFGPGTRLTVL.

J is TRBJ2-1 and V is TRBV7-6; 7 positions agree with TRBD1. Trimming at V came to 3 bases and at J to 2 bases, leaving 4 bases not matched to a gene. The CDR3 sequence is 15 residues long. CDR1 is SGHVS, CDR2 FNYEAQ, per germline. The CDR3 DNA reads TGTGCCAGCAGCTTCCAGGGGGTAACCTACAATGAGCAGTTCTTC. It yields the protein CASSFQGVTYNEQFF.

The CDR3 DNA is TGTGCCAGCAGTCCTCGGTTACGAAGTTCACCCCTCCACTTT. It specifies CASSPRLRSSPLHF. This chain uses TRBV27 with TRBJ1-6; D ambiguous. Trimming shortened V by 5 bases and J by 9 bases, and 14 bases separated the two germline ends. Germline V gene sequence: CDR1 MNHEY, CDR2 SMNVEV (reference sequence). The CDR3 length is 14 residues.

The CDR3 region is CASSSGTGSYEQYF. As DNA, the CDR3 is TGTGCCAGCAGCTCCGGGACAGGCTCCTACGAGCAGTACTTC. The V and J genes are TRBV5-6 and TRBJ2-7; TRBD1 matches at 8 bases. The CDR3 sequence is 14 residues long. Germline V gene sequence: CDR1 SGHDT, CDR2 YYEEEE. V was clipped by 3 bases and J by 0 bases; unmatched bases: 2.